These T cell receptor beta chains were read from a single sample in a study of T cell responses to AZD1222 COVID-19 vaccine. TCRdb keeps only in-frame clones here, not all; method: immunoSEQ multiplex PCR. The sample yields 65,000 to 80,000 clones, more than 75% seen once. This specimen was peripheral blood, taken on day 0 of AZD1222 vaccination. Receptor source: an adult in good health. The CDR3 runs from the conserved cysteine through the conserved F or W. A D gene is named only where the DNA matches it firmly. Size is omitted from some rows. Given values are once, few, many or a class for expanded clones.

>TRBV4-1|TRBD2|TRBJ2-1|NA
TGCGCCAGCAGCCAAGACAGGCTAGCGGGGTGGAATGAGCAGTTCTTC
CASSQDRLAGWNEQFF
>TRBV6-5|NA|TRBJ1-2|NA
TGTGCCAGCAGTTACTCCGCTTGGGGCTCGGACTATGGCTACACCTTC
CASSYSAWGSDYGYTF
>TRBV5-1|NA|TRBJ1-3|NA
TGCGCCAGCAGCTTGGCCGGAGGCAGGGCTGGAAACACCATATATTTT
CASSLAGGRAGNTIYF
>TRBV7-2|NA|TRBJ1-5|NA
TGTGCCAGCAGCTTAGTCTCTGATAGCAATCAGCCCCAGCATTTT
CASSLVSDSNQPQHF
>TRBV10-3|TRBD1|TRBJ2-2|NA
TGTGCCATCAGTGAGTCAGCAGGGGGCGGAAACACCGGGGAGCTGTTTTTT
CAISESAGGGNTGELFF
>TRBV5-6|NA|TRBJ2-1|NA
TGTGCCAGCAGCACCGGACGGAGCAATGAGCAGTTCTTC
CASSTGRSNEQFF
>TRBV3-1/TRBV3-2|NA|TRBJ2-3|NA
TGTGCCAGCAGTTCGGGCCAAAAGAGGGATACGCAGTATTTT
CASSSGQKRDTQYF
>TRBV2|TRBD2|TRBJ2-1|NA
TGTGCCAGCATCCTTAGCGGGGGGGCTTCTGAGCAGTTCTTC
CASILSGGASEQFF
>TRBV7-8|NA|TRBJ1-1|NA
TGTGCCAGCAGCTTGACAGGAAACACTGAAGCTTTCTTT
CASSLTGNTEAFF
>TRBV30|NA|TRBJ1-2|once
TGTGCCTGGAGTACGGACTTTAACTATGGCTACACCTTC
CAWSTDFNYGYTF
>TRBV6-1|TRBD1|TRBJ1-4|NA
TGTGCCAGCAGTGAAGCGTCGACAGGGGTTCGTGAAAAACTGTTTTTT
CASSEASTGVREKLFF
>TRBV2|NA|TRBJ2-7|NA
TGTGCCAGCAGTGATACGAGGGTCGAGCAGTACTTC
CASSDTRVEQYF
>TRBV27|TRBD2|TRBJ2-7|NA
TGTGCCAGCAGTCGACTAGCGGGAGCCTACTACGAGCAGTACTTC
CASSRLAGAYYEQYF
>TRBV5-6|NA|TRBJ1-4|NA
TGTGCCAGCAGCTTCCAGGGGCCGAATGAAAAACTGTTTTTT
CASSFQGPNEKLFF
>TRBV30|NA|TRBJ1-3|NA
TGTGCCTGGAGTTTTCTACCTAGGTACACCATATATTTT
CAWSFLPRYTIYF
>TRBV6-6|NA|TRBJ1-4|NA
TGTGCCAGCAGTTACTCGAATGAAAAACTGTTTTTT
CASSYSNEKLFF
>TRBV11-3|NA|TRBJ2-7|NA
TGTGCCAGCAGCTTTTCTCCGGCAGGGGAGCAGTACTTC
CASSFSPAGEQYF
>TRBV7-8|NA|TRBJ1-6|NA
TGTGCCAGCAGCCCTTTCGGGACATTTACTTCACCCCTCCACTTT
CASSPFGTFTSPLHF
>TRBV5-1|TRBD1|TRBJ2-2|NA
TGCGCCAGCAGCGGCGGGCGACAGGGCCATTTGATCCGGGAGCTGTTTTTT
CASSGGRQGHLIRELFF
>TRBV11-2|TRBD1|TRBJ1-4|NA
TGTGCCAGCAGCCTTGACAGGGAAGATGAAAAACTGTTTTTT
CASSLDREDEKLFF